In its sample, the clone carrying this T cell receptor (beta chain) was seen many times. Template switching with 5'RACE generated the TCR cDNA and added a universal primer site and UMIs. TCRdb reprocessed the 5' RACE reads via MiXCR and lists one record per CDR3 protein. The sample includes nearly 45,000 distinct CDR3 sequences, approximately 6.3% of them seen just once. CDR1 and CDR2 from the germline V gene are MDHEN and SYDVKM. V lost 2 bases to trimming and J lost 2 bases, with 16 bases between them. The CDR3 consists of 16 residues. The data stem from a study of T cells after yellow fever vaccination. Study-level information: Researchers used SMART-Seq v4 Ultra Low Input to prepare fractions that had low cell numbers. Broader study findings: Faster peaking, at day 5 versus 15, marked a secondary response that was weaker.

The V call is TRBV28, the J call TRBJ2-7; D is uncertain. The input for sequencing was CD8+ T cells not binding an NS4B(214-222) dextramer, sorted from PBMCs, taken 45 days after the yellow fever booster vaccination. The receptor's source is a man younger than 40 who received the YFV17D yellow fever vaccine. The CDR3, as DNA: TGTGCCAGCAGTTTACAGCCAGTCGGTATTACCTACGAGCAGTACTTC. This codes for CASSLQPVGITYEQYF.